Presented here are 27 T cell receptor beta chains from one specimen sequenced in a study of blood T cell repertoires in COVID-19. The repertoire was sequenced with immunoSEQ multiplex PCR; TCRdb's copy has only in-frame clones and lacks some. The data show 160,000 or so clones, approximately 83% seen once. The sequenced material came from peripheral blood. The source is a human donor in a cohort sampled during active COVID-19.

This clone was seen a single time. This chain links TRBV27 with TRBJ2-7; 8 bases line up with TRBD1. The CDR3 loop spans 15 amino acids. From germline, CDR1 is MNHEY and CDR2 SMNVEV (reference sequence). The J segment lost 7 bases and the V segment lost 2 bases, leaving 10 bases of the junction unmatched. CDR3 nucleotide sequence: TGTGCCAGCAGTTTAAGTGGGACAGGTGGCTGGGAGCAGTACTTC. Encoded protein: CASSLSGTGGWEQYF.

This chain links TRBV28 with TRBJ1-1, with D perhaps TRBD1 (5 bases). Germline V gives CDR1 MDHEN, CDR2 SYDVKM. V shed 10 bases and J shed 4 bases, with 13 bases lying between them. The CDR3 sequence is 12 residues long. This CDR3 reads CATSGGVTEAFF. The DNA for the CDR3 is TGTGCCACATCGGGGGGGGTCACTGAAGCTTTCTTT.

This clone was counted a single time. This chain connects TRBV10-3 to TRBJ2-5; the D gene is possibly TRBD1 (6 bases). The CDR3 contains 12 residues. Per the germline V gene, CDR1 is ENHRY and CDR2 is SYGVKD. V lost 8 bases and J lost 0, with 7 bases in between. Here the CDR3 DNA reads TGTGCCATCGACAGGTACCAAGAGACCCAGTACTTC. Its translation is CAIDRYQETQYF.

This clone was counted between two and nine times. The CDR3 protein is CASSQLYEQYF. CDR3 nucleotides: TGTGCCAGCAGCCAACTCTACGAGCAGTACTTC. The rearrangement uses TRBV3-1 (or the pseudogene TRBV3-2) and TRBJ2-7; D gene unclear. Trimming shortened V by 2 bases and J by 3 bases, and 2 bases separated the two germline ends. CDR3 length: 11 residues. Germline CDR1 and CDR2: LGHDT and YNNKEL (reference sequence).

V gene TRBV28 combines with J gene TRBJ1-2, with 9 bases aligning to TRBD1. The V and J ends lost 7 bases and 6 bases, in that order; junction bases with no gene match: 12. The CDR3 sequence is 15 residues long. Germline V gene sequence: CDR1 MDHEN, CDR2 SYDVKM. The CDR3 spells CASTGPSGQGHGYTF. The CDR3 DNA is TGTGCCAGCACAGGGCCCTCGGGACAGGGTCATGGCTACACCTTC.

A single count supports this clone. Other DNA sequences within the sample encode an identical CDR3. The chain recombines TRBV5-1 with TRBJ2-7; possible D gene TRBD2, 6 bases. The CDR3 runs to 14 residues. Trimming left V 0 bases short and J 2 bases short, with 9 bases between. Germline V gene lookup returns CDR1 SGHRS and CDR2 YFSETQ. The CDR3 bases are TGCGCCAGCAGCTTGGCGGGGGACGCCTACGAGCAGTACTTC. It codes for CASSLAGDAYEQYF.

V gene TRBV7-2 combines with J gene TRBJ2-7; 10 bases agree with TRBD2. CDR3 length: 14 residues. With V trimmed by 7 bases and J by 3 bases, 6 bases remained unmatched. The V gene's germline CDR1 is SGHTA and CDR2 FQGNSA. CDR3 loop: CASTRTSGFYEQYF. CDR3 in DNA: TGTGCCAGCACCCGGACTAGCGGATTCTACGAGCAGTACTTC.

The gene calls are TRBV7-6 and TRBJ2-3; D remains unclear. Between the trimmed V and J ends, which lost 4 bases and 1 base, there was a span of 12 bases. Germline V gene sequence: CDR1 SGHVS, CDR2 FNYEAQ. This CDR3 spans 15 amino acids. The CDR3 region is CASSSRFGGTDTQYF. In DNA, the CDR3 is TGTGCCAGCAGCTCCCGGTTTGGTGGCACAGATACGCAGTATTTT.

The V gene is TRBV28, the J gene TRBJ2-6; 8 nucleotides line up with TRBD2. The CDR3 has 21 amino acids. V shed 5 bases and J 0 bases; nucleotides not matched to a gene: 18. Germline V gene data show CDR1 as MDHEN and CDR2 as SYDVKM. The CDR3 DNA reads TGTGCCAGCAGTCCCCCAGGCCCCCCTGCGGGAGGCCCCTCTGGGGCCAACGTCCTGACTTTC. Translated, it gives CASSPPGPPAGGPSGANVLTF. The entire variable domain, with the rest obtained from reference TRBV28 and TRBJ2-6, is as follows: DVKVTQSSRYLVKRTGEKVFLECVQDMDHENMFWYRQDPGLGLRLIYFSYDVKMKEKGDIPEGYSVSREKKERFSLILESASTNQTSMYLCASSPPGPPAGGPSGANVLTFGAGSRLTVL.

The CDR3 DNA is TGCGCCAGCAGCTTGGCCATAGCGAACTCTGAGCAGTTCTTC. Protein: CASSLAIANSEQFF. The chain carries TRBV5-1 and TRBJ2-1; weak D call: TRBD2 (5 bases). The germline CDR1 and CDR2 sequences are SGHRS and YFSETQ. V shed 0 bases and J shed 9 bases, with 13 bases lying between them. CDR3 length equals 14 residues.

The J gene is TRBJ2-7, the V gene TRBV19, with 11 bases identical to TRBD2. Germline CDR1 is LNHDA and CDR2 is SQIVND (reference sequence). Trimming took 6 bases from V and 4 from J; bases not matched to a gene: 5. The CDR3 consists of 14 residues. The DNA of the CDR3 is TGTGCCAGTAGCCCTAGCGGGAGGAGGTACGAGCAGTACTTC. Its protein is CASSPSGRRYEQYF.

The CDR3 loop reads CASSLAGGNEQFF. The CDR3 DNA reads TGTGCCAGCAGCTTGGCAGGAGGCAATGAGCAGTTCTTC. This chain joins TRBV7-9 and TRBJ2-1; TRBD2 is a possible D gene (5 bases). The CDR3 extends over 13 amino acids. Germline V gene lookup returns CDR1 SEHNR and CDR2 FQNEAQ (reference sequence). V shed 3 bases and J shed 6 bases, with 9 bases lying between them.

The CDR3 reads CASSLVGGQEQYF. The CDR3 DNA reads TGTGCCAGCAGCTTAGTGGGGGGGCAGGAGCAGTACTTC. This chain connects TRBV7-2 to TRBJ2-7, with TRBD2 as a possible D gene (7 bases). Trimming shortened V by 1 base and J by 7 bases, and 11 bases separated the two germline ends. The CDR3 spans 13 residues. Germline assignment: CDR1 SGHTA and CDR2 FQGNSA.

This chain uses TRBV7-8 with TRBJ2-7, with a possible D match to TRBD1 (6 bases). This CDR3 region has 13 residues. V shed 3 bases and J shed 6 bases, with 12 bases lying between them. Germline V gene data show CDR1 as SGHVS and CDR2 as FQNEAQ. CDR3 nucleotide sequence: TGTGCCAGCAGCTTGGCCCCCAGGGGCGAGCAGTACTTC. Translation: CASSLAPRGEQYF. Complete variable domain (other parts from reference TRBV7-8 and TRBJ2-7): GAGVSQSPRYKVAKRGQDVALRCDPISGHVSLFWYQQALGQGPEFLTYFQNEAQLDKSGLPSDRFFAERPEGSVSTLKIQRTQQEDSAVYLCASSLAPRGEQYFGPGTRLTVT.

The rearrangement joins TRBV19 to TRBJ1-6; 10 nucleotides agree with TRBD1. V gave up 5 bases and J gave up 9 bases; unmatched junction bases: 10. The CDR3 is 16 residues long. Germline V gives CDR1 LNHDA, CDR2 SQIVND (reference sequence). CDR3 amino acids: CASSLAGTGDGSPLHF. The CDR3 nucleotides are TGTGCCAGTAGTTTAGCCGGGACAGGGGATGGTTCACCCCTCCACTTT. The variable domain in full, with the rest retrieved from reference TRBV19 and TRBJ1-6, is DGGITQSPKYLFRKEGQNVTLSCEQNLNHDAMYWYRQDPGQGLRLIYYSQIVNDFQKGDIAEGYSVSREKKESFPLTVTSAQKNPTAFYLCASSLAGTGDGSPLHFGNGTRLTVT.

This clone occurred a few times. The chain couples TRBV18 to TRBJ2-7; the D is unclear. Trimming removed 2 bases from V and 9 bases from J, with 14 bases in between. The germline gives CDR1 KGHSH, CDR2 LQKENI. The CDR3 loop spans 13 amino acids. The CDR3 spells CASSPSIFSGQYF. In nucleotides, the CDR3 is TGTGCCAGCTCACCAAGTATCTTCTCCGGGCAGTACTTC.

The V and J genes are TRBV20-1 and TRBJ1-1, with D possibly TRBD1 on 6 matching bases. Trimming shortened V by 4 bases and J by 6 bases, and 9 bases separated the two germline ends. This CDR3 is 11 amino acids long. The germline V gene encodes CDR1 DFQATT and CDR2 SNEGSKA (reference sequence). The CDR3 DNA is TGCAGTGCTAAGCAGGGGTCTGAAGCTTTCTTT. Encoded protein: CSAKQGSEAFF.

The gene calls are TRBV7-2 and TRBJ2-5; the D gene is possibly TRBD2 (5 bases). Trimming took 2 bases from V and 5 from J, leaving 9 bases between them. Germline V gene sequence: CDR1 SGHTA, CDR2 FQGNSA. The CDR3 totals 13 residues. The CDR3 sequence is CASSLFPGETQYF. In nucleotides, the CDR3 is TGTGCCAGCAGCTTATTCCCGGGGGAGACCCAGTACTTC. Drawing the rest from reference TRBV7-2 and TRBJ2-5, the complete variable domain is GAGVSQSPSNKVTEKGKDVELRCDPISGHTALYWYRQSLGQGLEFLIYFQGNSAPDKSGLPSDRFSAERTGGSVSTLTIQRTQQEDSAVYLCASSLFPGETQYFGPGTRLLVL.

This clone came up a few times. V usage is TRBV4-1 and J usage is TRBJ1-1; D is possibly TRBD1 (6 bases). CDR3 length: 14 amino acids. Per the germline V gene, CDR1 is MGHRA and CDR2 is YSYEKL. V lost 3 bases to trimming and J lost 4 bases, with 12 bases between them. In DNA, the CDR3 is TGCGCCAGCAGCCAGCTGACAGGTGCCACTGAAGCTTTCTTT. It translates to CASSQLTGATEAFF.

The chain links TRBV6-2 or TRBV6-3 to TRBJ2-5; 9 bases match TRBD1. CDR3 length equals 14 residues. The V and J ends lost 6 bases and 4 bases, in that order; junction bases with no gene match: 6. CDR1 and CDR2 from the germline V gene are MNHEY and SVGEGT. In DNA form, the CDR3 reads TGTGCCAGCAGCAATAGACAGGGGGGAGAGACCCAGTACTTC. Translated, it gives CASSNRQGGETQYF.

The J gene is TRBJ1-1, the V gene TRBV12-3 or TRBV12-4, with 7 bases fitting TRBD1. This CDR3 has 12 residues. With V trimmed by 5 bases and J by 10 bases, 7 bases remained unmatched. The CDR3, as DNA: TGTGCCAGCAGTCCAACAGGGGATCGAGCTTTCTTT. It codes for CASSPTGDRAFF.

This chain links TRBV15 with TRBJ1-1, with D unresolved. Trimming stripped 1 base from V and 3 bases from J, with 9 bases between. The CDR3 runs to 14 residues. Per the germline V gene, CDR1 is LNHNV and CDR2 is YYDKDF (reference sequence). This CDR3 is CATSRAIGYTEAFF. The CDR3 coding sequence is TGTGCCACCAGCAGAGCTATCGGGTACACTGAAGCTTTCTTT.

This chain uses TRBV28 with TRBJ1-6, with TRBD1 as a possible D gene (6 bases). The CDR3 spans 15 residues. Germline CDR1 reads MDHEN; CDR2 reads SYDVKM. V lost 3 bases to trimming and J lost 6 bases, with 12 bases between them. CDR3 nucleotide sequence: TGTGCCAGCAGTTTCCGACAGGTCGTTAATTCACCCCTCCACTTT. It codes for CASSFRQVVNSPLHF. The full variable domain, with the rest looked up from reference TRBV28 and TRBJ1-6, is DVKVTQSSRYLVKRTGEKVFLECVQDMDHENMFWYRQDPGLGLRLIYFSYDVKMKEKGDIPEGYSVSREKKERFSLILESASTNQTSMYLCASSFRQVVNSPLHFGNGTRLTVT.

This chain uses TRBV6-5 with TRBJ2-1; D is perhaps TRBD1 (6 bases). CDR1 and CDR2 from the germline V gene are MNHEY and SVGAGI. CDR3 size: 15 residues. V was clipped by 2 bases and J by 9 bases, with 17 bases between them. The CDR3 DNA is TGTGCCAGCAGTTACCGTGCCGCAGGGGATAGTGAGCAGTTCTTC. The encoded protein is CASSYRAAGDSEQFF.

The chain couples TRBV7-3 to TRBJ2-7; the match to TRBD1 covers 12 bases. CDR3 length: 15 amino acids. Germline CDR1 reads SGHTA; CDR2 reads FQGTGA. Trimming cost V 0 bases and J 5 bases; bases outside gene matches: 2. CDR3 sequence: CASSLTGTGGDEQYF. CDR3 in DNA: TGTGCCAGCAGCTTAACGGGGACAGGGGGCGACGAGCAGTACTTC.

The chain employs TRBV6-5 and TRBJ1-6, with D perhaps matching TRBD1 (5 bases). The CDR3 sequence is 15 residues long. Germline V gene sequence: CDR1 MNHEY, CDR2 SVGAGI. V was clipped by 8 bases and J by 6 bases, with 17 bases between them. The CDR3 loop is CASGDRGTTNSPLHF. CDR3 in DNA: TGTGCCAGCGGAGATAGGGGCACAACTAATTCACCCCTCCACTTT.

The chain couples TRBV19 to TRBJ2-7; D may be TRBD2 (6 bases). Germline assignment: CDR1 LNHDA and CDR2 SQIVND (reference sequence). Trimming removed 5 bases at V and 1 base at J, with 9 bases between. CDR3 size: 13 residues. The CDR3 spells CASSAGLSYEQYF. The CDR3 coding sequence is TGTGCCAGTAGTGCCGGACTATCCTACGAGCAGTACTTC.